Below are 26 T cell receptor beta chains sequenced from a single sample in a study of human T cells and chemical hapten exposure. TCRdb fed the RACE reads into MiXCR, producing one record per CDR3 protein. The data contain more than 250,000 distinct CDR3 sequences, 7.7% of them singletons. The time point: pre-sensitization, week 0. Treatment here: therapeutic diphenylcyclopropenone sensitization with weekly scalp DPC. The material was whole blood, obtained in connection with sensitization to the hapten diphenylcyclopropenone (DPC). Every receptor here comes from a man aged 18 to 29 with alopecia areata. Some clones in this sample may be carry-over from other donors' samples.

This clonotype was counted between two and nine times. The rearrangement links TRBV12-3 or TRBV12-4 to TRBJ2-3; D is unresolved. CDR3 length: 16 residues. Trimming pared 2 bases from V and 0 bases from J, leaving 12 bases between. The CDR3 DNA reads as TGTGCCAGCAGTTTAAGGTTGGCAGTCAGCACAGATACGCAGTATTTT. Translation: CASSLRLAVSTDTQYF.

This chain connects TRBV27 to TRBJ1-2, with D uncertain. The germline V gene encodes CDR1 MNHEY and CDR2 SMNVEV (reference sequence). The CDR3 extends over 13 amino acids. V lost 0 bases and J lost 4, with 6 bases in between. The CDR3 is CASSLSGSYGYTF. Here the CDR3 DNA reads TGTGCCAGCAGTTTATCAGGGTCCTATGGCTACACCTTC.

This sequence joins TRBV4-3 and TRBJ2-3; perhaps TRBD2 as D (6 bases). Deletions cut 0 bases from V and 3 bases from J, with 13 bases between. The CDR3 sequence is 16 residues long. CDR1 LGHNA and CDR2 YSLEER come from the germline V gene. Written as DNA, the CDR3 is TGCGCCAGCAGCCAAGATTTGGCGGGGCTTACAGATACGCAGTATTTT. Amino acids: CASSQDLAGLTDTQYF.

This clonotype has a handful of counts. V is TRBV12-3 or TRBV12-4 and J is TRBJ1-4; D is uncertain. Trimming removed 1 base from V and 2 bases from J, with 8 bases in between. This CDR3 is built from 15 residues. The CDR3 coding sequence is TGTGCCAGCAGTTTAGTGGCAGTCACTAATGAAAAACTGTTTTTT. Translating gives CASSLVAVTNEKLFF.

This chain links TRBV6-5 with TRBJ1-2; D is unclear. V was cut by 5 bases and J by 8 bases, with 15 bases left in between. Germline V gene data show CDR1 as MNHEY and CDR2 as SVGAGI. The CDR3 runs 13 residues. CDR3 nucleotides: TGTGCCAGCAGTAAGGAGGGAACTGGAGGCTACACCTTC. Its translation: CASSKEGTGGYTF.

This clonotype was seen a handful of times. The rearrangement uses TRBV7-2 and TRBJ1-5; TRBD1 might be the D (5 bases). Germline values: CDR1 SGHTA, CDR2 FQGNSA. This CDR3 is built from 16 residues. Trimming pared 7 bases from V and 4 bases from J, leaving 20 bases between. CDR3 amino acids: CASTRTRAGPNQPQHF. The CDR3 DNA follows: TGTGCCAGCACCCGAACGAGGGCAGGGCCAAATCAGCCCCAGCATTTT.

This sequence joins TRBV3-1 and TRBJ1-2; TRBD1 agrees at 8 bases. CDR3 length: 16 residues. The V segment lost 4 bases and the J segment 0 bases; nucleotides outside the gene matches: 7. Germline CDR1 is LGHDT and CDR2 is YNNKEL (reference sequence). CDR3 DNA sequence: TGTGCCAGCAGCCTCGTCGGGACAGGAGCTAACTATGGCTACACCTTC. This encodes CASSLVGTGANYGYTF.

This clonotype was recorded only once. This sequence may be a read error, since a much larger clone differs from it by one base. This chain joins TRBV5-1 and TRBJ2-5; D is undetermined. Trimming left V 4 bases short and J 0 bases short, with 4 bases between. The CDR3 totals 12 residues. Germline CDR1 is SGHRS and CDR2 is YFSETQ. This CDR3 is CASSADQETQYF. The CDR3 bases are TGCGCCAGCAGCGCCGACCAAGAGACCCAGTACTTC.

In this sample, this clonotype turned up a few times. V usage is TRBV24-1 and J usage is TRBJ2-3; D gene unclear. This CDR3 comprises 15 residues. V shed 4 bases and J shed 2 bases, with 12 bases lying between them. In germline, CDR1 is KGHDR, CDR2 SFDVKD. The CDR3 spells CATSEGRTDTDTQYF. CDR3 DNA sequence: TGTGCCACCAGTGAAGGCAGGACGGACACAGATACGCAGTATTTT.

This clonotype was seen a few times. The V gene is TRBV2, the J gene TRBJ2-2; D may be TRBD2 (5 bases). V lost 4 bases and J 4 bases, leaving 7 bases between the germline ends. CDR1 SNHLY and CDR2 FYNNEI come from the germline V gene. The CDR3 sequence is 13 residues long. CDR3 nucleotides: TGTGCCAGCAGTGGGAGGAGCACCGGGGAGCTGTTTTTT. It specifies CASSGRSTGELFF.

The rearrangement uses TRBV27 and TRBJ1-1, with 7 nucleotides matching TRBD1. There are 14 residues in the CDR3. The V segment lost 8 bases and the J segment 4 bases; nucleotides outside the gene matches: 10. Per germline, CDR1 MNHEY and CDR2 SMNVEV (reference sequence). CDR3 coding DNA: TGTGCCAGCGCCCCTGCAGGGGGGATCACTGAAGCTTTCTTT. It yields the protein CASAPAGGITEAFF.

This clonotype was counted ten times or more. The rearrangement uses TRBV6-1 and TRBJ2-5; no reliable D call. The germline V and J ends were trimmed by 7 bases and 2 bases, with 8 bases remaining between them. This CDR3 is 12 amino acids long. The germline V gene encodes CDR1 MNHNS and CDR2 SASEGT. The CDR3 nucleotides read TGTGCCAGCACCCCCCGACAAGAGACCCAGTACTTC. Encoded protein: CASTPRQETQYF.

V gene TRBV11-2 combines with J gene TRBJ2-3; D uncertain. This CDR3 comprises 15 residues. With 4 bases removed from V and 1 base from J, the gap between germline ends came to 12 bases. Germline CDR1 reads SGHAT; CDR2 reads FQNNGV. The CDR3: CASSWSFSGTDTQYF. Here the CDR3 DNA reads TGTGCCAGCAGCTGGTCTTTCTCGGGCACAGATACGCAGTATTTT.

This clonotype was observed a handful of times. CDR3 bases: TGTGCCAGCAGTTTATCGTCAGGGACCCACACCGGGGAGCTGTTTTTT. Encoded protein: CASSLSSGTHTGELFF. This chain links TRBV27 with TRBJ2-2, with D perhaps matching TRBD1 or TRBD2 (5 bases each). Germline V gene lookup returns CDR1 MNHEY and CDR2 SMNVEV (reference sequence). The V and J ends lost 0 bases and 3 bases respectively, with 11 bases between them. CDR3 length equals 16 residues.

V is TRBV15 and J is TRBJ2-2, with 8 bases identical to TRBD2. Germline CDR1 LNHNV, CDR2 YYDKDF (reference sequence). CDR3 size: 14 residues. The V and J ends lost 5 bases and 3 bases, in that order; junction bases with no gene match: 2. This chain's CDR3 is CATSGTRYTGELFF. As DNA, the CDR3 is TGTGCCACCAGCGGGACTAGATACACCGGGGAGCTGTTTTTT. Filled out from reference TRBV15 and TRBJ2-2, the complete variable domain reads DAMVIQNPRYQVTQFGKPVTLSCSQTLNHNVMYWYQQKSSQAPKLLFHYYDKDFNNEADTPDNFQSRRPNTSFCFLDIRSPGLGDTAMYLCATSGTRYTGELFFGEGSRLTVL.

This clonotype was seen repeatedly, ten times or more. The V and J genes are TRBV29-1 and TRBJ2-7; D unclear. V lost 2 bases and J 7 bases, leaving 9 bases between the germline ends. Germline V gene lookup returns CDR1 SQVTM and CDR2 ANQGSEA. The CDR3 sequence is 11 residues long. This CDR3 is CSVETGMEQYV. The DNA for the CDR3 is TGCAGCGTTGAAACCGGAATGGAGCAGTACGTC.

This clonotype has at least ten counts. This chain connects TRBV28 to TRBJ2-7, with D perhaps matching TRBD2 (6 bases). The CDR3 length is 14 residues. V was trimmed by 8 bases and J by 0 bases, leaving 14 bases between them. Germline CDR1 MDHEN, CDR2 SYDVKM. Here the CDR3 DNA reads TGTGCCAGCGCCTCCTTGACTAGCTCCTACGAGCAGTACTTC. It is translated as CASASLTSSYEQYF. Full variable domain (remainder filled in from reference TRBV28 and TRBJ2-7): DVKVTQSSRYLVKRTGEKVFLECVQDMDHENMFWYRQDPGLGLRLIYFSYDVKMKEKGDIPEGYSVSREKKERFSLILESASTNQTSMYLCASASLTSSYEQYFGPGTRLTVT.

A few counts support this clonotype. V usage is TRBV20-1 and J usage is TRBJ1-1; D is ambiguous. The ends were cut back, 0 bases at V and 7 bases at J, with 15 bases in the middle. There are 14 residues in the CDR3. Germline V gene lookup returns CDR1 DFQATT and CDR2 SNEGSKA (reference sequence). The DNA of the CDR3 is TGCAGTGCTAGAGATTTCACGAGTCGGTTTGAAGCTTTCTTT. Amino acids: CSARDFTSRFEAFF.

This clonotype showed up many times. The genes are TRBV20-1 and TRBJ1-1; the match to TRBD1 covers 8 bases. Germline trimming cut 1 base from V and 4 bases from J; bases unmatched to any gene: 8. This CDR3 region has 15 residues. In germline, CDR1 is DFQATT, CDR2 SNEGSKA (reference sequence). The CDR3 reads CSARAPDRGGTEAFF. The CDR3 nucleotides read TGCAGTGCTAGAGCTCCAGACAGGGGAGGCACTGAAGCTTTCTTT.

This clonotype was found a few times. The CDR3 spells CATSDSRDRIQNIQYF. Written as DNA, the CDR3 is TGTGCCACCAGTGACTCCAGGGACAGAATCCAAAACATTCAGTACTTC. The chain has TRBV24-1 and TRBJ2-4, with TRBD1 matching over 7 bases. CDR3 length: 16 amino acids. CDR1 is KGHDR and CDR2 is SFDVKD in the germline V gene. Trimming took 4 bases from V and 5 from J; bases not matched to a gene: 10.

This clonotype was observed at least ten times. The rearrangement links TRBV7-6 to TRBJ2-7; TRBD2 might be the D (5 bases). The germline CDR1 and CDR2 sequences are SGHVS and FNYEAQ. The V gene lost 5 bases and the J gene lost 4 bases, with 9 bases spanning the gap. The CDR3 totals 12 residues. Written as DNA, the CDR3 is TGTGCCAGCAGCCGCCGGGGATACGAGCAGTACGTC. Translating it yields CASSRRGYEQYV.

The table lists this clonotype with a few counts. The V gene is TRBV6-2 or TRBV6-3, the J gene TRBJ2-7; 8 nucleotides agree with TRBD1. V was clipped by 9 bases and J by 1 base; unmatched bases: 8. Germline loops: CDR1 MNHEY, CDR2 SVGEGT. The length of the CDR3 is 14 residues. Here the CDR3 reads CASLNRGMSYEQYF. In DNA form, the CDR3 reads TGTGCCAGTTTGAACAGGGGGATGTCCTACGAGCAGTACTTC.

V and J are TRBV7-9 and TRBJ2-4, with unresolved D. The length of the CDR3 is 12 residues. V lost 1 base and J 6 bases, leaving 4 bases between the germline ends. Germline CDR1 is SEHNR and CDR2 is FQNEAQ (reference sequence). The DNA of the CDR3 is TGTGCCAGCAGCTTAGTGGCAAACATTCAGTACTTC. Encoded protein: CASSLVANIQYF.

The rearrangement links TRBV3-1 to TRBJ1-1; 7 bases are a match to TRBD1. Germline CDR1 reads LGHDT; CDR2 reads YNNKEL (reference sequence). The CDR3 is 14 residues long. The V segment lost 4 bases and the J segment 3 bases; nucleotides outside the gene matches: 5. The CDR3, as DNA: TGTGCCAGCAGCCGGACAGGTGCCTACACTGAAGCTTTCTTT. This sequence encodes CASSRTGAYTEAFF.

In its sample, this clonotype was seen a few times. The rearrangement links TRBV6-6 to TRBJ1-1; weak D call: TRBD1 (6 bases). Trimming stripped 6 bases from V and 1 base from J, with 12 bases between. This CDR3 spans 14 amino acids. Per the germline V gene, CDR1 is MNHNY and CDR2 is SVGAGI (reference sequence). The CDR3 loop reads CASRETGENTEAFF. Written as DNA, the CDR3 is TGTGCCAGCAGGGAGACAGGTGAGAACACTGAAGCTTTCTTT.

V and J are TRBV18 and TRBJ1-4; D gene ambiguous. From germline, CDR1 is KGHSH and CDR2 LQKENI. CDR3 length equals 12 residues. V lost 2 bases, J lost 7 bases, and 5 bases lay in between. The CDR3 spells CASSPGGEKLFF. Written as DNA, the CDR3 is TGTGCCAGCTCACCAGGAGGTGAAAAACTGTTTTTT. Variable domain in full (rest from reference TRBV18 and TRBJ1-4): NAGVMQNPRHLVRRRGQEARLRCSPMKGHSHVYWYRQLPEEGLKFMVYLQKENIIDESGMPKERFSAEFPKEGPSILRIQQVVRGDSAAYFCASSPGGEKLFFGSGTQLSVL.